A selection of T cell receptor beta chains follows, all from one sample in a study of T cells in Graves' hyperthyroidism and ophthalmopathy. TCRdb processed the multiplex PCR reads anew with MiXCR; each CDR3 protein has one entry. The data contain about 610,000 distinct CDR3 sequences, 15% to 20% of them singletons. The sequenced material came from blood. The origin of the receptors is a woman in her 40s with Graves' ophthalmopathy. The conserved cysteine and the conserved F or W are not part of the CDR3 here.

v_call	j_call	cdr3_length	cdr3_aa
TRBV20-1	TRBJ2-1	9	SAQGVGEQF
TRBV11-2	TRBJ2-1	12	ASSSHRGYNEQF
TRBV3-1	TRBJ2-5	11	ASSQGRAAAQY
TRBV7-9	TRBJ2-5	12	ASSRRGGGETQY
TRBV20-1	TRBJ1-4	12	SAPDTRTNEKLF
TRBV7-9	TRBJ1-2	14	ASSLNTGTGDYGYT
TRBV20-1	TRBJ1-1	10	SAREGATEAF
TRBV10-3	TRBJ2-1	16	AISGDLLAGSSYNEQF
TRBV20-1	TRBJ1-2	14	SARDQAGGLLYGYT
TRBV20-1	TRBJ2-5	12	SARPGRPQETQY
TRBV5-1	TRBJ2-1	11	ASSSYGQGQQF
TRBV28	TRBJ2-2	13	ASSWWGVVSGELF
TRBV5-8	TRBJ1-1	14	ASSSNWDTQNTEAF
TRBV12-3/TRBV12-4	TRBJ2-1	11	AIRDRGEVEQF
TRBV7-9	TRBJ1-2	13	ASRSTGDLNYGYT
TRBV5-1	TRBJ2-1	11	ASGAGAYNEQF
TRBV9	TRBJ2-7	10	ASSEQIHEQY
TRBV5-1	TRBJ1-1	13	ASSLLAELNTEAF
TRBV29-1	TRBJ2-7	15	SVQGTSGRSRSYEQY
TRBV2	TRBJ2-5	12	ASNSGTGEETQY